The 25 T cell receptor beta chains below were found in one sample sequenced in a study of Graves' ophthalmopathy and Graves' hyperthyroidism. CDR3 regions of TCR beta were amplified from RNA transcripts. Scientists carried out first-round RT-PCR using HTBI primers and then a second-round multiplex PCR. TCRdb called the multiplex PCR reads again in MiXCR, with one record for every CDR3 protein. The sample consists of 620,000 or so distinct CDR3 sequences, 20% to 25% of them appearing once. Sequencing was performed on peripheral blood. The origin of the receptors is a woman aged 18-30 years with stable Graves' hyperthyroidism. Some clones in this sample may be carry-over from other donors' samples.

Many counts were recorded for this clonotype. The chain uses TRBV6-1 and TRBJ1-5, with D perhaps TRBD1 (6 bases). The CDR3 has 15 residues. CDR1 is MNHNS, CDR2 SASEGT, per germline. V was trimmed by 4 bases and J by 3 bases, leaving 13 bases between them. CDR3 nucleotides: TGTGCCAGCAGTGCAAACAGGGCCCTCAATCAGCCCCAGCATTTT. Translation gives CASSANRALNQPQHF.

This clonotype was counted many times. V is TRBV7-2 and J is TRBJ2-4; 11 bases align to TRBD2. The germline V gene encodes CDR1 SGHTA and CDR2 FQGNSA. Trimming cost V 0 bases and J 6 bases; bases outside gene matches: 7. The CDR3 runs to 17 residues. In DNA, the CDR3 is TGTGCCAGCAGCTTAGCATTAGCGGGAGGGCCGGGAAACATTCAGTACTTC. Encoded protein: CASSLALAGGPGNIQYF.

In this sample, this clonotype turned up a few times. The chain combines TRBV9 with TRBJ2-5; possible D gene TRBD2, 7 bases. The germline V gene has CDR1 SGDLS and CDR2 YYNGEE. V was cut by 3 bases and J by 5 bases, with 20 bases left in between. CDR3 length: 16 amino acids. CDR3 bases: TGTGCCAGCAGCGGGAATTTCCCGGGGGGCCAGGAGACCCAGTACTTC. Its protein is CASSGNFPGGQETQYF.

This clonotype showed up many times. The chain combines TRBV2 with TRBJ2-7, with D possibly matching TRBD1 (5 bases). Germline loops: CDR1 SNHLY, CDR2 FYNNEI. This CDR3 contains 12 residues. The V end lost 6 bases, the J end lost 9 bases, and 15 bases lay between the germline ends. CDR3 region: CASSPQEQGQYF. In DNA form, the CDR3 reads TGTGCCAGCAGCCCACAGGAACAAGGGCAGTACTTC.

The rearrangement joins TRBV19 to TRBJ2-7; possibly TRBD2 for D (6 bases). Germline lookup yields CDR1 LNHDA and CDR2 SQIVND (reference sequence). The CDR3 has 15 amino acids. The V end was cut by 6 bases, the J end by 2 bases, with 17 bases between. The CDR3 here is CASSSKTAGTYEQYF. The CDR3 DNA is TGTGCCAGTAGCTCTAAAACCGCGGGGACCTACGAGCAGTACTTC.

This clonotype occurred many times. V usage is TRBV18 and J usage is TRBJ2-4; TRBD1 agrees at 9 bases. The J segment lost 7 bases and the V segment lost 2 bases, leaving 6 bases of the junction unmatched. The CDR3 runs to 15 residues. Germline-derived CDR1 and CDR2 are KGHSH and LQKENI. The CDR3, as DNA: TGTGCCAGCTCACCATACGGACAGGGGAGGAACATTCAGTACTTC. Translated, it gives CASSPYGQGRNIQYF.

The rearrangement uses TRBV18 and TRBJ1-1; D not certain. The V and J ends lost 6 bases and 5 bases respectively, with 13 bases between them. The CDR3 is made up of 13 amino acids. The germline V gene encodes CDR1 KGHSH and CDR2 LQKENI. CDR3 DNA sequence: TGTGCCAGCTCGCCTCCAAGTAAGACTGAAGCTTTCTTT. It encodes CASSPPSKTEAFF.

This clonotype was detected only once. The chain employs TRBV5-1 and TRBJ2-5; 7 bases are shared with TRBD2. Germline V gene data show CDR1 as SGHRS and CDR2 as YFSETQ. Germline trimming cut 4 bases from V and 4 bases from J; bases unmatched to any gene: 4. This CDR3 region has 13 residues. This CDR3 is CASSRDYGETQYF. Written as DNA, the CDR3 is TGCGCCAGCAGCCGGGACTACGGAGAGACCCAGTACTTC.

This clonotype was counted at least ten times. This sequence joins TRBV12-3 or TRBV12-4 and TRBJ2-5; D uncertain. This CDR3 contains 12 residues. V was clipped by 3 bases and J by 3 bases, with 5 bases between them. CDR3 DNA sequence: TGTGCCAGCAGTTTTGGGGAAGAGACCCAGTACTTC. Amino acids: CASSFGEETQYF.

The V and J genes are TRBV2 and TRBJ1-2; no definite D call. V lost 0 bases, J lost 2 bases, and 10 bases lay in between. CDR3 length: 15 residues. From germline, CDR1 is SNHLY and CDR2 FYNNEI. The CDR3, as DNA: TGTGCCAGCAGTGAAGCTCTGGGATTAAACTATGGCTACACCTTC. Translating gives CASSEALGLNYGYTF.

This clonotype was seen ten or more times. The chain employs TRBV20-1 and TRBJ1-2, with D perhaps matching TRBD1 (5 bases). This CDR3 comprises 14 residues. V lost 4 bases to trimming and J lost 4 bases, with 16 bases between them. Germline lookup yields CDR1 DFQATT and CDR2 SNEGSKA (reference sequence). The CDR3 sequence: CSAITPGMFYGYTF. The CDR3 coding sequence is TGCAGTGCTATTACCCCAGGGATGTTCTATGGCTACACCTTC.

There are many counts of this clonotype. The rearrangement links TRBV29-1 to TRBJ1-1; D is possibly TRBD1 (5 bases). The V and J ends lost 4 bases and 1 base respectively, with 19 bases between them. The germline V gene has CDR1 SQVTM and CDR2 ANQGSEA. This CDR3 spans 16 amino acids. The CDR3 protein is CSVVFTGRDENTEAFF. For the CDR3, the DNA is TGCAGCGTTGTGTTTACAGGCAGGGACGAGAACACTGAAGCTTTCTTT.

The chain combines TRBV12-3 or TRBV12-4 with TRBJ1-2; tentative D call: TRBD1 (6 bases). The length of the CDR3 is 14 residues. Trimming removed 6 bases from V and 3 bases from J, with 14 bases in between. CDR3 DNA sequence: TGTGCCAGCAGCTGGGGGCGCCTCGACTATGGCTACACCTTC. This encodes CASSWGRLDYGYTF.

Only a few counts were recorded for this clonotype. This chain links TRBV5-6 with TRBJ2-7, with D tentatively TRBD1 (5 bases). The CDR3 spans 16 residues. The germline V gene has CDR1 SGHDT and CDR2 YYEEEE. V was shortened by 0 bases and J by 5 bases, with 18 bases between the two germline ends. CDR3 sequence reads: CASSLGLFQGMDEQYF. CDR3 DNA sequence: TGTGCCAGCAGCTTGGGTCTTTTCCAGGGCATGGACGAGCAGTACTTC. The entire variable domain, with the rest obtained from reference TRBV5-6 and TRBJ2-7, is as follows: DAGVTQSPTHLIKTRGQQVTLRCSPKSGHDTVSWYQQALGQGPQFIFQYYEEEERQRGNFPDRFSGHQFPNYSSELNVNALLLGDSALYLCASSLGLFQGMDEQYFGPGTRLTVT.

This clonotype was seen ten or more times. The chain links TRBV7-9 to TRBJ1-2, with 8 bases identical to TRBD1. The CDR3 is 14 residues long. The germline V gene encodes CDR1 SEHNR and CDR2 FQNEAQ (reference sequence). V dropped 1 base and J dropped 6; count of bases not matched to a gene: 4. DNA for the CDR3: TGTGCCAGCAGCTTAGGACAGGGGTACGATGGCTACACCTTC. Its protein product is CASSLGQGYDGYTF.

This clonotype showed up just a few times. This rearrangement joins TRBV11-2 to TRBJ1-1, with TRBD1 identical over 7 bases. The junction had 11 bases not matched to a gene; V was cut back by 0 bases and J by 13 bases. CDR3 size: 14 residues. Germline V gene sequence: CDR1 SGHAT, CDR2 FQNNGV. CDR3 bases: TGTGCCAGCAGCTTAGATCTTCCGACAGGGAAGGATTTCTTT. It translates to CASSLDLPTGKDFF.

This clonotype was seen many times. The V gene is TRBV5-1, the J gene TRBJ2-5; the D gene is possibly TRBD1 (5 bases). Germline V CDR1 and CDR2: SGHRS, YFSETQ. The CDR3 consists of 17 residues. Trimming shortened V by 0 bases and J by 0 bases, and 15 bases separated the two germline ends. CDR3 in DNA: TGCGCCAGCAGCTTGGAGGCAGGGTCGGAGTACCAAGAGACCCAGTACTTC. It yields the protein CASSLEAGSEYQETQYF.

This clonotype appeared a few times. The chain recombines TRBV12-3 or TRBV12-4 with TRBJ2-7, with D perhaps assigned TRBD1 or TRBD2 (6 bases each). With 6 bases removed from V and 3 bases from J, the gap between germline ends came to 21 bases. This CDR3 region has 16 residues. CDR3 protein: CASSRRGGLSYYEQYF. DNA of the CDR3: TGTGCCAGCAGCCGCCGTGGGGGGCTCTCTTACTACGAGCAGTACTTC.

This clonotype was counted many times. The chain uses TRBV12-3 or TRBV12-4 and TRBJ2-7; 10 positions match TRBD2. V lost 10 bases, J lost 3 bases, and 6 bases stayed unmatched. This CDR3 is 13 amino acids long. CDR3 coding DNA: TGTGCCACTAGCGGGGGTGCTATCTACGAGCAGTACTTC. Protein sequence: CATSGGAIYEQYF.

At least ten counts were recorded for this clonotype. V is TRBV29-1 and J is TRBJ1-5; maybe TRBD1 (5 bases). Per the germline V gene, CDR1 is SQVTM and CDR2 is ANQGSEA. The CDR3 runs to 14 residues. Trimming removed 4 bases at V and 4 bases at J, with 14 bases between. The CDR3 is CSVATGTVNQPQHF. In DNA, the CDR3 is TGCAGCGTTGCAACCGGGACGGTAAATCAGCCCCAGCATTTT. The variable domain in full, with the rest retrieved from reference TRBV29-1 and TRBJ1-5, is SAVISQKPSRDICQRGTSLTIQCQVDSQVTMMFWYRQQPGQSLTLIATANQGSEATYESGFVIDKFPISRPNLTFSTLTVSNMSPEDSSIYLCSVATGTVNQPQHFGDGTRLSIL.

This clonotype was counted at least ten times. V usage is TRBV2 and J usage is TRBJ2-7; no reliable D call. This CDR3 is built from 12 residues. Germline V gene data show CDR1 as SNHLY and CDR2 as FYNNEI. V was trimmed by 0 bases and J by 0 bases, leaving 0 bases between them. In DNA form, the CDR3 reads TGTGCCAGCAGTGAAGCCTCCTACGAGCAGTACTTC. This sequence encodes CASSEASYEQYF.

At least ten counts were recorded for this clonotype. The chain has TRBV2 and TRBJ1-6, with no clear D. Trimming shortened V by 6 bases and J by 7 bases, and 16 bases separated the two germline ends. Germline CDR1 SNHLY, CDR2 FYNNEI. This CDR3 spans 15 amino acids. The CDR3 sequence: CASSGEGYKNSPLHF. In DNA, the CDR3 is TGTGCCAGCAGCGGGGAAGGGTATAAGAATTCACCCCTCCACTTT.

CDR3 nucleotide sequence: TGTGCCAGCAGTTTGGGGTCTTGGCGTGGCTACACCTTC. It encodes CASSLGSWRGYTF. This chain uses TRBV28 with TRBJ1-2; D remains unclear. The CDR3 sequence is 13 residues long. Trimming removed 3 bases at V and 7 bases at J, with 12 bases between. Germline CDR1 is MDHEN and CDR2 is SYDVKM.

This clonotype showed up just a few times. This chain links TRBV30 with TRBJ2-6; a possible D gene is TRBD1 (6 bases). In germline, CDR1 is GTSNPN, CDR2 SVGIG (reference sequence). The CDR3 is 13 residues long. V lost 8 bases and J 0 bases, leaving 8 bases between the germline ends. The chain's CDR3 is CAADSSGANVLTF. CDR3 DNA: TGTGCCGCGGACAGCTCTGGGGCCAACGTCCTGACTTTC.

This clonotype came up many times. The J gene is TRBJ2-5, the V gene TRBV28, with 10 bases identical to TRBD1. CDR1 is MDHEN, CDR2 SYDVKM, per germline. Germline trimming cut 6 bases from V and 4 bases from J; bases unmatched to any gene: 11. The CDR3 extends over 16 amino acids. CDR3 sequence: CASSNTGTGDLETQYF. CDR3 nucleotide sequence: TGTGCCAGCAGCAACACCGGGACAGGGGATTTAGAGACCCAGTACTTC. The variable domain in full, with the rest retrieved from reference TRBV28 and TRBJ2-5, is DVKVTQSSRYLVKRTGEKVFLECVQDMDHENMFWYRQDPGLGLRLIYFSYDVKMKEKGDIPEGYSVSREKKERFSLILESASTNQTSMYLCASSNTGTGDLETQYFGPGTRLLVL.